This is a list of T cell receptor beta chains from one sample in a study of hypomethylating agent response in myelodysplastic syndrome. Sequencing was performed with immunoSEQ multiplex PCR; in TCRdb, only in-frame clones are kept and a portion is missing. The repertoire includes thousands of clones, about nine tenths of them detected once, and roughly a tenth sits in the top ten. The material was bone marrow, obtained before or after starting hypomethylating agent treatment for myelodysplastic syndrome (not recorded which). These receptors all stem from a human donor with myelodysplastic syndrome. The CDR3 runs from the conserved cysteine through the conserved F or W. D genes are given only for firm matches. The size field is filled for only some rows; it gives once, few, many or a size class.

J gene | D gene | clone size | V gene | CDR3 DNA | CDR3 protein
TRBJ1-2 | - | - | TRBV11-2 | TGTGCCAGCAGCCCGGGAAGTAACTATGGCTACACCTTC | CASSPGSNYGYTF
TRBJ1-5 | - | few | TRBV5-4 | TGTGCCAGCAGCCATGGTGAGGGGCCCCAGCATTTT | CASSHGEGPQHF
TRBJ2-7 | - | - | TRBV5-1 | TGCGCCAGCATGGACTCGGCCTACGAGCAGTACTTC | CASMDSAYEQYF
TRBJ1-2 | - | - | TRBV6-6 | TGTGCCAGCAGTTACCCCGACGGACTTTCTAACTATGGCTACACCTTC | CASSYPDGLSNYGYTF
TRBJ1-2 | - | few | TRBV18 | TGTGCCAGCTCACCATGGGGACCGCAGGATGGCTACACCTTC | CASSPWGPQDGYTF
TRBJ2-7 | TRBD2 | - | TRBV15 | TGTGCCACCAGCAGAGGGACTAGCTACGAGCAGTACTTC | CATSRGTSYEQYF
TRBJ1-5 | TRBD1 | - | TRBV19 | TGTGCCAGTAGTACCCTCCCAGGGGGAGGCAATCAGCCCCAGCATTTT | CASSTLPGGGNQPQHF
TRBJ1-1 | - | - | TRBV6-4 | TGTGCCAGCAGTGTGACAAGGAACACTGAAGCTTTCTTT | CASSVTRNTEAFF
TRBJ1-2 | - | - | TRBV20-1 | TGCAGTTCCGGACGGTTAGATGGCTACACCTTC | CSSGRLDGYTF
TRBJ2-3 | - | - | TRBV10-2 | TGCGCCAGCATAGCGCTGAGCACAGATACGCAGTATTTT | CASIALSTDTQYF
TRBJ1-1 | TRBD1 | - | TRBV5-1 | TGCGCCAGCAGCCCTCTGACAGGGGGGATCACTGAAGCTTTCTTT | CASSPLTGGITEAFF
TRBJ2-7 | - | - | TRBV7-9 | TGTGCCAGCAGCTTAGTAGGGGCCGACGAGCAGTACTTC | CASSLVGADEQYF
TRBJ1-2 | - | - | TRBV29-1 | TGCAGCGTTAACGCTTTCATGGGCGGGGGCTACACCTTC | CSVNAFMGGGYTF
TRBJ2-5 | - | - | TRBV11-2 | TGTGCCAGCAGCCGCCTGACTCGGACAGATCTCCAAGAGACCCAGTACTTC | CASSRLTRTDLQETQYF
TRBJ2-1 | - | once | TRBV27 | TGTGCCAGCAGTTTAAACCCGCTAGCTATTAACTACAATGAGCAGTTCTTC | CASSLNPLAINYNEQFF
TRBJ2-1 | TRBD1 | few | TRBV27 | TGTGCCAGCAGCCGAGTCGCCGGGACAGGGCTAGGCTACAATGAGCAGTTCTTC | CASSRVAGTGLGYNEQFF
TRBJ1-4 | - | - | TRBV30 | TGTGCCTGGAGTGTAGGTGAAAAACTGTTTTTT | CAWSVGEKLFF
TRBJ2-2 | - | - | TRBV21-1 | TGTGCCAGCAGGAGGGACAGGGGGTTCCAGATCGGGAATACCGGGGAGCTGTTTTTT | CASRRDRGFQIGNTGELFF
TRBJ1-5 | - | - | TRBV5-6 | TGTGCCAGCAGCTTAAAGGGGGGTTGGCAGCCCCAGCATTTT | CASSLKGGWQPQHF
TRBJ1-3 | TRBD1 | - | TRBV19 | TGTGCCAGTAGTATACACCTGGGACAGGTAGCCCCTGGAAACACCATATATTTT | CASSIHLGQVAPGNTIYF
TRBJ2-7 | - | - | TRBV7-4 | TGTGCCAGCAGCCTTCGCCCGACACGATCCTACGAGCAGTACTTC | CASSLRPTRSYEQYF
TRBJ2-2 | - | - | TRBV4-1 | TGCGCCAGCAGCCTCTATCCCCATGAGTTGGGGGATGGCACCGGGGAGCTGTTTTTT | CASSLYPHELGDGTGELFF
TRBJ1-2 | TRBD1 | once | TRBV5-1 | TGCGCCAGCAGCCCGATACCGGGACAGGGCAACTATGGCTACACCTTC | CASSPIPGQGNYGYTF
TRBJ1-4 | TRBD1 | - | TRBV18 | TGTGCCAGCTCATCCGACAGGGGGCTGACTAATGAAAAACTGTTTTTT | CASSSDRGLTNEKLFF
TRBJ2-1 | TRBD2 | - | TRBV30 | TGTGCCTGGAGTCGCGTGGGAGGGGCCTACAATGAGCAGTTCTTC | CAWSRVGGAYNEQFF
TRBJ2-3 | - | - | TRBV11-3 | TGTGCCAGCAACTCCCAAGGAGGCACAGATACGCAGTATTTT | CASNSQGGTDTQYF
TRBJ1-5 | - | - | TRBV27 | TGTGCCAGCAGTTCAGGGAGCAATCAGCCCCAGCATTTT | CASSSGSNQPQHF
TRBJ1-2 | - | - | TRBV20-1 | TGCAGTGCCCCGGGAGGCTATGGCTACACCTTC | CSAPGGYGYTF
TRBJ1-6 | - | - | TRBV5-6 | TGTGCCAGCAGCTTGGAGTATTCACCCCTCCACTTT | CASSLEYSPLHF
TRBJ2-7 | TRBD2 | - | TRBV10-3 | TGTGCCATCAGTGAGTGGCTAGCGGGGCTCGGGGACTACGAGCAGTACTTC | CAISEWLAGLGDYEQYF
TRBJ2-7 | TRBD1 | - | TRBV27 | TGTGCCAGCAGTTCCCTTTTGGGACAGGGCTCCTACGAGCAGTACTTC | CASSSLLGQGSYEQYF
TRBJ2-3 | - | - | TRBV19 | TGTGCCAGTAGTACACCAGGCCGGGCCCCCCACACGCAGTATTTT | CASSTPGRAPHTQYF
TRBJ1-5 | - | - | TRBV2 | TGTGCCAGCAGTGAATCAGGGTACAGCAATCAGCCCCAGCATTTT | CASSESGYSNQPQHF
TRBJ2-7 | - | - | TRBV5-1 | TGCGCCAGCAGCTTGGAGGCCTCGAGCTCCTACGAGCAGTACTTC | CASSLEASSSYEQYF
TRBJ1-6 | - | - | TRBV6-6 | TGTGCCAGCAGTTTACGACCCTCTACTAAGGTTTCACCCCTCCACTTT | CASSLRPSTKVSPLHF
TRBJ2-1 | TRBD1 | - | TRBV29-1 | TGCAGCGTTGGAAGGGGGGACAGGTACAATGAGCAGTTCTTC | CSVGRGDRYNEQFF
TRBJ1-5 | - | - | TRBV25-1 | TGTGCCAGCAGTTCCGGACAGAGGGCGCAGCCCCAGCATTTT | CASSSGQRAQPQHF
TRBJ1-3 | - | - | TRBV30 | TGTGCCTGGAGTGACCGGGCCTCACATGGAAACACCATATATTTT | CAWSDRASHGNTIYF
TRBJ2-3 | TRBD2 | - | TRBV11-3 | TGTGCCAGCAGCTTAGGCGGGGGGGCAGATACGCAGTATTTT | CASSLGGGADTQYF
TRBJ2-2 | - | - | TRBV18 | TGTGCCAGCTCGCCACGGGAGTCCTCCGTAAACACCGGGGAGCTGTTTTTT | CASSPRESSVNTGELFF
TRBJ1-6 | - | few | TRBV2 | TGTGCCAGCGTGACAGATGTTTGGGGTTCACCCCTCCACTTT | CASVTDVWGSPLHF
TRBJ1-4 | - | - | TRBV30 | TGTGCCTCCTCGATGTGGCCAGGGAATGAAAAACTGTTTTTT | CASSMWPGNEKLFF
TRBJ2-7 | TRBD2 | once | TRBV30 | TGTGCCTGGAGTTCGACTAGCGGCACCCGAGAGCAGTACTTC | CAWSSTSGTREQYF
TRBJ2-7 | - | - | TRBV5-1 | TGCGCCAGCAGCAGTAGTACCTACGAGCAGTACTTC | CASSSSTYEQYF
TRBJ1-1 | - | - | TRBV6-1 | TGTGCCAGCAGTGATGGTAGACAGAACACTGAAGCTTTCTTT | CASSDGRQNTEAFF
TRBJ2-7 | - | - | TRBV7-2 | TGTGCCAGCAGCCAAATCACCTCCTTCGGGCAGTACTTC | CASSQITSFGQYF
TRBJ2-5 | - | - | TRBV19 | TGTGCCAGTAGTATAGCCAGTGGGAGAGAGACCCAGTACTTC | CASSIASGRETQYF
TRBJ2-7 | TRBD2 | - | TRBV5-5 | TGTGCCAGCAGCTTGTCACTAGCGGGAGCCCACGAGCAGTACTTC | CASSLSLAGAHEQYF
TRBJ1-1 | TRBD1 | - | TRBV10-2 | TGCGCCAGCAGTTCACAGGGGTCGACCACTGAAGCTTTCTTT | CASSSQGSTTEAFF
TRBJ2-3 | - | - | TRBV6-6 | TGTGCCAGCAGCGGTCGGGGGGCGCCTCCAGATACGCAGTATTTT | CASSGRGAPPDTQYF
TRBJ2-7 | TRBD2 | few | TRBV5-4 | TGTGCCAGCAGATGGACTAGCGGGAGCTACGAGCAGTACTTC | CASRWTSGSYEQYF
TRBJ1-2 | - | - | TRBV30 | TGTGCCTGGAGACTAGGGGGGACTAACTATGGCTACACCTTC | CAWRLGGTNYGYTF